This entry features one TCR beta chain sequence. This entry is derived from a study of OX40 agonist ivuxolimab in advanced cancers. TCRdb's table, derived via immunoSEQ multiplex PCR, lists solely in-frame clones and lacks some. Of about 77,000 clones listed, approximately 85% are singletons. CDR1 and CDR2 (germline): MNHNS, SASEGT. Trimming stripped 8 bases from V and 6 bases from J, with 13 bases between. The CDR3 runs to 12 residues. The clonotype was recovered from an adult with an advanced solid tumor such as melanoma, head and neck, liver or kidney cancer. The material was CD4+ or CD8+ T cells sorted from blood, obtained in a trial of the OX40 agonist ivuxolimab. The rearrangement links TRBV6-1 to TRBJ1-2; D ambiguous. This CDR3 reads CASGPRVDGYTF. As DNA, the CDR3 is TGTGCCAGCGGCCCAAGAGTCGATGGCTACACCTTC.